The entry that follows covers one T cell receptor (beta chain) sequence. This receptor's antigen is unknown. Base qualities were left out, and no much larger clone turns up one base away. The trim is 4 bases for V and 3 bases for J, with a gap of 16 bases between the germline ends. From the cysteine through the phenylalanine, the CDR3 covers 15 amino acids. Only the CDR3 region is kept as DNA, spanning 45 bases read in frame from base 1. According to the germline V gene, CDR1 reads SGHRS and CDR2 reads YFSETQ. This sample was taken from a study of blood T cell repertoires in COVID-19 (TCRdb year 2020). Broadly, across the study: Samples covering the acute and convalescent phases of COVID-19 were provided by collaborators in the United States, Italy and Spain. Where HLA class I and class II types were available, the types were taken from metadata supplied by the sample provider, not from assay-based typing. The repertoires were made available in a free public database intended to serve as a resource for research on the immune response to SARS-CoV-2. Sample metadata almost always included a de-identified subject ID, COVID-19 status, age in years and sex. Subjects who had been exposed to COVID-19, were actively infected with it, or had recovered from it provided the deeply sampled blood TCRbeta repertoires that made up the dataset. The samples were drawn from two sources: the first 160 participants of the ongoing ImmuneRACE study, and over 1,000 subjects contributed by 6 global collaborators. The prospective study material was composed of cDNA or gDNA derived from T cells, B-cell-depleted T cells, or PBMCs. Overall study results and their limits: The amount of clinical and demographic metadata varied by source and participant and was provided uncurated.

The immunoSEQ Assay, a bias-controlled multiplex PCR, was used to amplify TCRbeta CDR3 regions from genomic DNA. Per the authors' processing: The number of nucleated cells in each sample was estimated from the amplification of reference gene primers within the assay. To quantify the absolute abundance of each unique TCRbeta CDR3 rearrangement, sequence reads were collapsed and filtered. For each sample, productive Simpson clonality was calculated as the square root of Simpson's diversity index over productive rearrangements. TCRdb's version of the immuneACCESS table is confined to in-frame rearrangements and falls short of the full clone set. An unresolved V gene accounts for under half of the shortfall where checked; the remainder is of unknown origin. That table gives V, J and clone size, and the DNA gave D and trimming. The sample has around 280,000 clones on record, approximately 90% of them singletons. The top ten clones comprise about 6% of the sample.

Participants in the prospective study were enrolled through a virtual design, were aged roughly 18 to 100 years, and lived in about two dozen United States geographic areas. In the prospective study, cohorts were assigned on the basis of participant-reported clinical history obtained from a screening survey and a study questionnaire. ImmuneRACE Cohort 3 recovered participants were defined by two consecutive negative NP/OP PCR tests, healthcare professional clearance, or symptom resolution. In the prospective study, whole blood, serum and a nasopharyngeal or oropharyngeal swab were collected from each participant by mobile phlebotomists. Participants in the prospective study had the option to provide additional blood draws and questionnaires over a 2-month period. Before DNA extraction, prospective study blood samples were shipped either frozen or at room temperature.

The sequence joins TRBV5-1 to TRBJ1-1; possibly the D gene is TRBD1, per 6 matching bases. The receptor's source is a woman in her 40s who had recovered from COVID-19. What was sequenced was PBMCs or T cells enriched from blood (not recorded which). The DNA sequence is given as TGCGCCAGCAGCCCCGCCCAGGGGATGGACACTGAAGCTTTCTTT. Translation gives CASSPAQGMDTEAFF.